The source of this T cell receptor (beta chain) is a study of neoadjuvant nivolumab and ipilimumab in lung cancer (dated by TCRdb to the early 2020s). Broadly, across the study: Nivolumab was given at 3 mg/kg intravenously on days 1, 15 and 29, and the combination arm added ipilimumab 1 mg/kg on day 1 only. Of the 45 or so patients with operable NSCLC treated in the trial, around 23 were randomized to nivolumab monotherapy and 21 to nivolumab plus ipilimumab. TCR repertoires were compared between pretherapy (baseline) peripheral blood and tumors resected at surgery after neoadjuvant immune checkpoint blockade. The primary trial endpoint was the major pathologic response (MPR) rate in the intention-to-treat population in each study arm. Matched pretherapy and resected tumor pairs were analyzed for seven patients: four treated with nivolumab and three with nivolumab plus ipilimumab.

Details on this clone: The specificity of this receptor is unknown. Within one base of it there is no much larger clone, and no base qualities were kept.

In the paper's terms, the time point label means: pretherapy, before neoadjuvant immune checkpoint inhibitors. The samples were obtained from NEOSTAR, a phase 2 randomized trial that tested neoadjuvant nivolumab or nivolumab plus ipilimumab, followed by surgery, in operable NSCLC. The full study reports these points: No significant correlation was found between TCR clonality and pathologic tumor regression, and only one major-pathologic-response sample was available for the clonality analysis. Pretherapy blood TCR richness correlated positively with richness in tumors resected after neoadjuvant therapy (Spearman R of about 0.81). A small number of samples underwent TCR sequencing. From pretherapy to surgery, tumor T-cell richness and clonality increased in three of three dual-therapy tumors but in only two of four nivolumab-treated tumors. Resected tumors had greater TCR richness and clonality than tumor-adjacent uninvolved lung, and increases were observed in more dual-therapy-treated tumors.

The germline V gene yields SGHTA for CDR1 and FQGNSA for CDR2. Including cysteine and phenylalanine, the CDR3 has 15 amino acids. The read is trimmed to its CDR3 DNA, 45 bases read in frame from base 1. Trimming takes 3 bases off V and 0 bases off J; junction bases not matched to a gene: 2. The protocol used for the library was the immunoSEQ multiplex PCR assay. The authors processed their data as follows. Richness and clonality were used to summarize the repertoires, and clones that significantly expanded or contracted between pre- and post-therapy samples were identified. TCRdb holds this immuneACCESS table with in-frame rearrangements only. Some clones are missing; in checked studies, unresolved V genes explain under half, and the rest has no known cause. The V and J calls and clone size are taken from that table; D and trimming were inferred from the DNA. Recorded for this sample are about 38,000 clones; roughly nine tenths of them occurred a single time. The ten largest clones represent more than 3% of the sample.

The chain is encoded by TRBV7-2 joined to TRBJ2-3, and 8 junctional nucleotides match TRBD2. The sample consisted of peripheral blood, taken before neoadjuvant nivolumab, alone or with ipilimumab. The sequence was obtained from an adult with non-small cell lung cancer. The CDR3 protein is CASSLSSGSTDTQYF. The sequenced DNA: TGTGCCAGCAGCTTGTCTAGCGGGAGCACAGATACGCAGTATTTT.